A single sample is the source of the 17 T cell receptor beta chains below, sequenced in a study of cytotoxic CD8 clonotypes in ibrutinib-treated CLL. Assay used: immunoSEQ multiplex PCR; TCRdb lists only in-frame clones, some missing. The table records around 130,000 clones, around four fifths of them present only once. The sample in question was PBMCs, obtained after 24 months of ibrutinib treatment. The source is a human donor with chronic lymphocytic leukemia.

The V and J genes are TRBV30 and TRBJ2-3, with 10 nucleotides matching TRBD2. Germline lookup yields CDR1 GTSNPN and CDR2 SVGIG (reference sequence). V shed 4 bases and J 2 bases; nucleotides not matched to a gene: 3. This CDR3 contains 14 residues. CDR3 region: CAWNSGGLTDTQYF. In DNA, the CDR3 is TGTGCCTGGAATAGCGGGGGGCTCACAGATACGCAGTATTTT. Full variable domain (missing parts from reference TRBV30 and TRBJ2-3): SQTIHQWPATLVQPVGSPLSLECTVEGTSNPNLYWYRQAAGRGLQLLFYSVGIGQISSEVPQNLSASRPQDRQFILSSKKLLLSDSGFYLCAWNSGGLTDTQYFGPGTRLTVL.

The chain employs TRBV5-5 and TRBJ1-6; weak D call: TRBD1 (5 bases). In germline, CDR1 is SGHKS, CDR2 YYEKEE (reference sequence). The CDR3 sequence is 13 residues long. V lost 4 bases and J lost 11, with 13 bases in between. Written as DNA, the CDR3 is TGTGCCAGCAGCCCTCCCGGGGGACCACCCCTCCACTTT. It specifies CASSPPGGPPLHF.

The CDR3 nucleotides read TGTGCCATCAGTGAGTCGAGACAGAGTAATGAAAAACTGTTTTTT. It specifies CAISESRQSNEKLFF. V usage is TRBV10-3 and J usage is TRBJ1-4; a possible D gene is TRBD1 (5 bases). The CDR3 length is 15 residues. The ends were cut back, 0 bases at V and 4 bases at J, with 9 bases in the middle. Germline V CDR1 and CDR2: ENHRY, SYGVKD.

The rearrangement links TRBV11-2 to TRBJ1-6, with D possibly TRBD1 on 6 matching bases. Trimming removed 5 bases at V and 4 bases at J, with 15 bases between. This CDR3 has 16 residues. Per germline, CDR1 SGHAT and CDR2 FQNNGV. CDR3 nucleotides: TGTGCCAGCAGCAAAGGACAGAGTAATTATAATTCACCCCTCCACTTT. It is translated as CASSKGQSNYNSPLHF.

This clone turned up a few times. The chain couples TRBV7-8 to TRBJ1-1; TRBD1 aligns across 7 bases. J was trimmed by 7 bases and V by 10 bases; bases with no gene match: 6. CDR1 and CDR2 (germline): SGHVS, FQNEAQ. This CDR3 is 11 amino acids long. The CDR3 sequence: CATARGVEAFF. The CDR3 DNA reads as TGTGCCACCGCCAGGGGGGTTGAAGCTTTCTTT.

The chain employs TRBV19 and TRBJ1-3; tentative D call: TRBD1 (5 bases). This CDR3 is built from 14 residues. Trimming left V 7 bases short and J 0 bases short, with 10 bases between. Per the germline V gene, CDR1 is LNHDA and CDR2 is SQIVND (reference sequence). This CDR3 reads CASMGRNSGNTIYF. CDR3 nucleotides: TGTGCCAGTATGGGGCGGAACTCTGGAAACACCATATATTTT. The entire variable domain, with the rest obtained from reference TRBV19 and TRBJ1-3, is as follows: DGGITQSPKYLFRKEGQNVTLSCEQNLNHDAMYWYRQDPGQGLRLIYYSQIVNDFQKGDIAEGYSVSREKKESFPLTVTSAQKNPTAFYLCASMGRNSGNTIYFGEGSWLTVV.

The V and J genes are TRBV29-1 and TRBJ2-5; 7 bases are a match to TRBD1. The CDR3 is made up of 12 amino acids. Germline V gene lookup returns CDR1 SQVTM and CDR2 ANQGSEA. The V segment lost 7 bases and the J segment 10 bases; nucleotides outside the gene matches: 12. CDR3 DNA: TGCAGCGCCGGGACAGCCGTGGGGGTCCAGTACTTC. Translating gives CSAGTAVGVQYF.

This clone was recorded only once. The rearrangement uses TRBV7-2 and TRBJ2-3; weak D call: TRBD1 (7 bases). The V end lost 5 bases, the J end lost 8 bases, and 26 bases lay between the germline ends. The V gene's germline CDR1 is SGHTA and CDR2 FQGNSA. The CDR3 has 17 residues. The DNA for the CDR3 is TGTGCCAGCAGCCCAAATCTAGGGGGCGGGGCCACAACTACGCAGTATTTT. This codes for CASSPNLGGGATTTQYF.

CDR3 sequence reads: CSVLRAGRNTEAFF. CDR3 sequence (DNA): TGCAGCGTTTTACGGGCAGGGAGGAACACTGAAGCTTTCTTT. V and J are TRBV29-1 and TRBJ1-1, with D possibly being TRBD1 (5 bases). The CDR3 has 14 amino acids. V lost 5 bases, J lost 1 base, and 14 bases lay in between. Germline CDR1 SQVTM, CDR2 ANQGSEA. The full variable domain, rest sourced from reference TRBV29-1 and TRBJ1-1, is SAVISQKPSRDICQRGTSLTIQCQVDSQVTMMFWYRQQPGQSLTLIATANQGSEATYESGFVIDKFPISRPNLTFSTLTVSNMSPEDSSIYLCSVLRAGRNTEAFFGQGTRLTVV.

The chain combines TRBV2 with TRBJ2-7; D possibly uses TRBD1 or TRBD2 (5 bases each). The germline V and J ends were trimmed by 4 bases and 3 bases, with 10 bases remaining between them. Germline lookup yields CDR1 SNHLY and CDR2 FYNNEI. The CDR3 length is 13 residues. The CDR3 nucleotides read TGTGCCAGCAGTGTACGGGGCCTCTACGAGCAGTACTTC. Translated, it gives CASSVRGLYEQYF.

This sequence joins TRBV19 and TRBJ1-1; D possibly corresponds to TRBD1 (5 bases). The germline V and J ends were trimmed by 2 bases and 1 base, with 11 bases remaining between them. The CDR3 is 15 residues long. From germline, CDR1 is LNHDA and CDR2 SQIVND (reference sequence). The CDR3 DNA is TGTGCCAGTAGTATACGGGACGCCGGGAACACTGAAGCTTTCTTT. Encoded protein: CASSIRDAGNTEAFF. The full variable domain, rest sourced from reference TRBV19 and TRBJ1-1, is DGGITQSPKYLFRKEGQNVTLSCEQNLNHDAMYWYRQDPGQGLRLIYYSQIVNDFQKGDIAEGYSVSREKKESFPLTVTSAQKNPTAFYLCASSIRDAGNTEAFFGQGTRLTVV.

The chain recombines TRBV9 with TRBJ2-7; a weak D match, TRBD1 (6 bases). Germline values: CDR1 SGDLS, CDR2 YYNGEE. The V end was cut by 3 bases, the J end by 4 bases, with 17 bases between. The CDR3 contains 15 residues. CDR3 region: CASSAHRVGFYEQYF. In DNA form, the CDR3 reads TGTGCCAGCAGCGCGCACAGGGTTGGTTTTTACGAGCAGTACTTC.

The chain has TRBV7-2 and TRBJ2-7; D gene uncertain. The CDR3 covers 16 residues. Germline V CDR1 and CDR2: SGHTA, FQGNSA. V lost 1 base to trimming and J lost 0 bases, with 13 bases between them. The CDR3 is CASSLGSPALSYEQYF. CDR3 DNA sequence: TGTGCCAGCAGCTTAGGATCACCAGCTCTCTCCTACGAGCAGTACTTC.

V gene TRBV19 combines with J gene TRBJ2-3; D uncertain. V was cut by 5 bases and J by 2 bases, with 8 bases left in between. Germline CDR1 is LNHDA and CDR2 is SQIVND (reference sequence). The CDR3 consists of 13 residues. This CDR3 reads CASSRGHTDTQYF. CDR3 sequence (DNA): TGTGCCAGTAGTCGTGGTCACACAGATACGCAGTATTTT.

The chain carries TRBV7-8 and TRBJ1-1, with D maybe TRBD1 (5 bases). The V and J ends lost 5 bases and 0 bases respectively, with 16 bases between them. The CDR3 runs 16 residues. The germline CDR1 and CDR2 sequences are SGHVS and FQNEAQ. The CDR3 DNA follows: TGTGCCAGCAGCCCCGGCCCGGGACGGATGAACACTGAAGCTTTCTTT. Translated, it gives CASSPGPGRMNTEAFF.

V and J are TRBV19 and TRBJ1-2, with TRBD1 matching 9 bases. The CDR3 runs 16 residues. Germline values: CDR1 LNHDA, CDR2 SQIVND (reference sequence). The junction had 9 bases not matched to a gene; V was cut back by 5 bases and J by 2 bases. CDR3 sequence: CASSFLRDRANYGYTF. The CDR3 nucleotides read TGTGCCAGTAGTTTCCTCCGGGACAGGGCCAACTATGGCTACACCTTC.

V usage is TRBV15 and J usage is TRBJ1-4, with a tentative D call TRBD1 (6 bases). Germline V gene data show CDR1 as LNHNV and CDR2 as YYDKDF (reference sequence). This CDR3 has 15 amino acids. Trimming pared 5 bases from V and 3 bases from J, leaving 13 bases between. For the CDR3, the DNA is TGTGCCACCAGCGTAATCAGGGGATCTAATGAAAAACTGTTTTTT. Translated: CATSVIRGSNEKLFF.